This T cell receptor beta chain was identified during a study of blood T cell repertoires in COVID-19. Study at large: Samples taken during acute and convalescent COVID-19 were collected in the United States, Italy and Spain. Sources were T cells, B-cell-depleted T cells, or PBMCs; the material itself was cDNA or gDNA.

This clone has just a few counts. CDR1 SGHKS and CDR2 YYEKEE come from the germline V gene (reference sequence). The trim removed 5 bases at V and 5 bases at J, leaving 7 bases unmatched. This CDR3 comprises 13 residues. Original handling: The assay estimated nucleated cells by amplifying reference gene primers. Assay: immunoSEQ multiplex PCR; the TCRdb copy retains only in-frame clones and omits some. V, J and clone size are taken as reported in that table, and D and trimming were inferred from the DNA itself. The sample shows around 130,000 clones, about 83% of them seen only once. The J gene is TRBJ2-7, the V gene TRBV5-5, with TRBD1 matching over 7 bases. The origin of this receptor is a human donor in a cohort sampled during active COVID-19. Material for sequencing was peripheral blood. Here the CDR3 DNA reads TGTGCCAGCAGATTACAGGGGTTCCACGAGCAGTACTTC. Residues: CASRLQGFHEQYF.